Following are 20 T cell receptor beta chains from one sample sequenced in a study of PD-1 blockade in mismatch repair-deficient tumors. TCRdb's table, derived via immunoSEQ multiplex PCR, lists solely in-frame clones and lacks some. Among 120,000 or so clones listed, approximately 86% were seen once. The sequences come from peripheral blood, collected 44 weeks after starting pembrolizumab. The receptors stem from an adult with mismatch repair-deficient cancer.

The rearrangement uses TRBV19 and TRBJ2-2; 10 positions match TRBD1. V gave up 3 bases and J gave up 3 bases; unmatched junction bases: 10. Germline values: CDR1 LNHDA, CDR2 SQIVND (reference sequence). The length of the CDR3 is 18 residues. The DNA for the CDR3 is TGTGCCAGTAGTATGTTTCTTGTGGGACAGGGGTACACCGGGGAGCTGTTTTTT. It is translated as CASSMFLVGQGYTGELFF.

The chain employs TRBV7-6 and TRBJ2-1; 14 bases are a match to TRBD2. Trimming cost V 5 bases and J 5 bases; bases outside gene matches: 14. Germline CDR1 and CDR2: SGHVS and FNYEAQ. The CDR3 totals 19 residues. In DNA form, the CDR3 reads TGTGCCAGCAGCACGCCAATGACAGGGACTAGCGGGGGTCACAATGAGCAGTTCTTC. Protein product: CASSTPMTGTSGGHNEQFF.

This clone was seen only a few times. The rearrangement links TRBV4-1 to TRBJ2-2; unclear D gene. In germline, CDR1 is MGHRA, CDR2 YSYEKL. The CDR3 extends over 15 amino acids. V was clipped by 0 bases and J by 9 bases, with 14 bases between them. CDR3 region: CASSQDSTILRELFF. DNA of the CDR3: TGCGCCAGCAGCCAAGATAGTACTATCCTTAGGGAGCTGTTTTTT.

The genes are TRBV11-2 and TRBJ1-1, with 12 positions matching TRBD1. The ends lost 5 bases at V and 4 bases at J; junction bases unmatched: 5. From germline, CDR1 is SGHAT and CDR2 FQNNGV. The CDR3 is made up of 15 amino acids. The CDR3 nucleotides are TGTGCCAGCAGCGTCCGGGACAGGGGGCGCACTGAAGCTTTCTTT. The encoded protein is CASSVRDRGRTEAFF.

The chain has TRBV13 and TRBJ2-3, with D possibly matching TRBD1 (5 bases). The ends were cut back, 4 bases at V and 4 bases at J, with 18 bases in the middle. This CDR3 comprises 16 residues. The germline V gene encodes CDR1 PRHDT and CDR2 FYEKMQ (reference sequence). The CDR3 loop is CASSSKRGEFPDTQYF. CDR3 nucleotide sequence: TGTGCCAGCAGCTCAAAAAGGGGTGAATTTCCAGATACGCAGTATTTT.

The chain combines TRBV16 with TRBJ2-5; D might be TRBD2 (5 bases). V shed 6 bases and J shed 2 bases, with 10 bases lying between them. This CDR3 is 13 amino acids long. The V gene's germline CDR1 is KGHSY and CDR2 FQNENV. In nucleotides, the CDR3 is TGTGCCAGCAGAAGCGGACGTCAAGAGACCCAGTACTTC. It encodes CASRSGRQETQYF. Looking up the rest from reference TRBV16 and TRBJ2-5 gives the full variable domain: GEEVAQTPKHLVRGEGQKAKLYCAPIKGHSYVFWYQQVLKNEFKFLISFQNENVFDETGMPKERFSAKCLPNSPCSLEIQATKLEDSAVYFCASRSGRQETQYFGPGTRLLVL.

This clone was counted between two and nine times. The rearrangement links TRBV5-4 to TRBJ2-1; weak D call: TRBD2 (5 bases). The V gene lost 1 base and the J gene lost 3 bases, with 11 bases spanning the gap. This CDR3 spans 15 amino acids. Germline assignment: CDR1 SGHNT and CDR2 YYREEE (reference sequence). CDR3 DNA sequence: TGTGCCAGCAGCTTGTCCAGCGGAAGCTACAATGAGCAGTTCTTC. This gives the protein CASSLSSGSYNEQFF.

The chain has TRBV13 and TRBJ1-2; D is perhaps TRBD1 (5 bases). Germline CDR1 is PRHDT and CDR2 is FYEKMQ (reference sequence). V dropped 0 bases and J dropped 5 bases, with 13 bases sitting between them. CDR3 length equals 15 residues. CDR3 region: CASSLGRDESYGYTF. DNA of the CDR3: TGTGCCAGCAGCTTAGGGAGGGACGAAAGTTATGGCTACACCTTC. The full variable domain, completed using reference TRBV13 and TRBJ1-2, is AAGVIQSPRHLIKEKRETATLKCYPIPRHDTVYWYQQGPGQDPQFLISFYEKMQSDKGSIPDRFSAQQFSDYHSELNMSSLELGDSALYFCASSLGRDESYGYTFGSGTRLTVV.

The chain is built from TRBV6-5 and TRBJ1-1; D not certain. Germline assignment: CDR1 MNHEY and CDR2 SVGAGI. This CDR3 has 15 amino acids. The V and J ends lost 0 bases and 0 bases respectively, with 8 bases between them. The CDR3 loop is CASSYSPRVNTEAFF. In DNA, the CDR3 is TGTGCCAGCAGTTACTCCCCGCGAGTGAACACTGAAGCTTTCTTT.

V gene TRBV6-1 combines with J gene TRBJ2-7; D is undetermined. There are 13 residues in the CDR3. In germline, CDR1 is MNHNS, CDR2 SASEGT. Trimming took off 8 bases at V and 1 base at J, with 12 bases between the two ends. The CDR3 protein is CASGVSGSYEQYF. CDR3 DNA sequence: TGTGCCAGCGGCGTCTCCGGGTCCTACGAGCAGTACTTC.

V usage is TRBV4-2 and J usage is TRBJ2-1; weak D call: TRBD2 (5 bases). Germline V gene sequence: CDR1 LGHNA, CDR2 YNFKEQ. V dropped 0 bases and J dropped 3 bases, with 21 bases sitting between them. This CDR3 region has 19 residues. The CDR3 coding sequence is TGTGCCAGCAGCCAAGATAATCGGCCGAGGGAGAATCTCTACAATGAGCAGTTCTTC. Residues: CASSQDNRPRENLYNEQFF.

V gene TRBV6-6 combines with J gene TRBJ2-7; 8 bases line up with TRBD2. Germline V lookup: CDR1 MNHNY, CDR2 SVGAGI (reference sequence). The CDR3 covers 15 residues. After removal of 4 bases from V and 3 bases from J, the junction contained 8 bases not matched to a gene. This CDR3 is CASSFDREGFYEQYF. Written as DNA, the CDR3 is TGTGCCAGCAGTTTCGACCGGGAGGGGTTCTACGAGCAGTACTTC.

This chain connects TRBV4-1 to TRBJ2-1; 7 positions match TRBD2. Germline CDR1 reads MGHRA; CDR2 reads YSYEKL. This CDR3 is 18 amino acids long. V was clipped by 2 bases and J by 0 bases; unmatched bases: 10. CDR3 protein: CASSQRSRGGSSYNEQFF. The CDR3 nucleotides are TGCGCCAGCAGCCAAAGAAGTCGTGGCGGGAGCTCCTACAATGAGCAGTTCTTC.

The chain has TRBV10-2 and TRBJ2-2; 7 bases map to TRBD1. Trimming at V came to 6 bases and at J to 1 base, leaving 5 bases not matched to a gene. Looked up from germline, CDR1 is WSHSY and CDR2 is SAAADI. The CDR3 is 15 residues long. DNA of the CDR3: TGCGCCAGCAGCACCGACAGGGTGAACACCGGGGAGCTGTTTTTT. The encoded protein is CASSTDRVNTGELFF.

This clone was detected only a few times. J is TRBJ1-3 and V is TRBV6-1; tentative D call: TRBD1 (5 bases). The CDR3 consists of 14 residues. V lost 6 bases to trimming and J lost 3 bases, with 12 bases between them. The germline gives CDR1 MNHNS, CDR2 SASEGT. CDR3 DNA: TGTGCCAGCAGGGAACAGGTTTATGGAAACACCATATATTTT. This codes for CASREQVYGNTIYF.

The V call is TRBV14, the J call TRBJ2-7, with D possibly being TRBD2 (6 bases). CDR1 SGHDN and CDR2 FVKESK come from the germline V gene. V was trimmed by 2 bases and J by 5 bases, leaving 22 bases between them. The CDR3 runs to 17 residues. The CDR3 DNA follows: TGTGCCAGCAGCCAACTCTACTCCACTCGGGGGTTCAACGAGCAGTACTTC. Encoded protein: CASSQLYSTRGFNEQYF.

The chain combines TRBV30 with TRBJ2-2; 8 bases are a match to TRBD1. The CDR3 extends over 17 amino acids. Germline trimming cut 4 bases from V and 2 bases from J; bases unmatched to any gene: 12. CDR1 is GTSNPN, CDR2 SVGIG, per germline (reference sequence). This CDR3 reads CAWTRDRGPRNTGELFF. CDR3 nucleotide sequence: TGTGCCTGGACCCGAGACAGGGGACCACGCAACACCGGGGAGCTGTTTTTT.

V usage is TRBV2 and J usage is TRBJ1-5, with 7 bases that match TRBD1. Trimming at V came to 6 bases and at J to 5 bases, leaving 7 bases not matched to a gene. The CDR3 is 14 residues long. The germline gives CDR1 SNHLY, CDR2 FYNNEI. The CDR3 loop reads CASRKPGQYQPQHF. As DNA, the CDR3 is TGTGCCAGCAGAAAACCGGGACAGTATCAGCCCCAGCATTTT.

The CDR3, as DNA: TGTGCCAGCAGCAAAGCAGGGACTAGCGGGAGGCCCTACGAGCAGTACTTC. Amino acid sequence: CASSKAGTSGRPYEQYF. The chain couples TRBV21-1 to TRBJ2-7; TRBD2 is the table's D call, not checked against the DNA. TRBV21-1 is a pseudogene locus. This CDR3 comprises 17 residues.

The V call is TRBV5-1, the J call TRBJ2-4, with 7 nucleotides matching TRBD1. After removal of 3 bases from V and 8 bases from J, the junction contained 8 bases not matched to a gene. The germline gives CDR1 SGHRS, CDR2 YFSETQ. This CDR3 contains 14 residues. The CDR3 is CASSSKQGKHIQYF. Here the CDR3 DNA reads TGCGCCAGCAGCTCTAAACAGGGGAAACACATTCAGTACTTC. Based on the CDR3 plus reference TRBV5-1 and TRBJ2-4, the full variable domain is KAGVTQTPRYLIKTRGQQVTLSCSPISGHRSVSWYQQTPGQGLQFLFEYFSETQRNKGNFPGRFSGRQFSNSRSEMNVSTLELGDSALYLCASSSKQGKHIQYFGAGTRLSVL.